A selection of T cell receptor beta chains follows, all from one sample in a study of identical twins. TCRdb reprocessed the 5' RACE reads with MiXCR, giving one entry per CDR3 protein. The table lists hundreds of thousands of distinct CDR3 sequences, less than 7% of them singletons. Sequenced: naive T cells sorted from blood. The receptor source for this set is a man between 18 and 29 years old in good health. Both conserved end residues are part of each CDR3. Fields, in order: clone size, D gene, V gene, J gene, CDR3 protein, CDR3 DNA. D genes are given only for firm matches. A row's size may be missing; if present it is once, few, many or a size class.

few,.,TRBV12-3/TRBV12-4,TRBJ1-2,CASSFALGYGYTF,TGTGCCAGCAGTTTCGCGCTTGGATATGGCTACACCTTC
.,TRBD1,TRBV25-1,TRBJ2-7,CASSDIGQGASEQYF,TGTGCCAGCAGTGATATCGGACAGGGGGCGAGCGAGCAGTACTTC
many,TRBD2,TRBV10-3,TRBJ2-5,CAISGTSPETQYF,TGTGCCATCAGCGGGACTAGCCCTGAGACCCAGTACTTC
.,.,TRBV20-1,TRBJ2-7,CSARAGADKQYF,TGCAGTGCTAGAGCCGGGGCAGATAAGCAGTACTTC
many,TRBD2,TRBV5-6,TRBJ2-3,CASSSGTSGLSTDTQYF,TGTGCCAGCAGCTCGGGGACTAGCGGACTGAGCACAGATACGCAGTATTTT
many,.,TRBV12-3/TRBV12-4,TRBJ1-1,CASSRQEGLTEAFF,TGTGCCAGCAGCCGTCAGGAAGGGCTCACTGAAGCTTTCTTT
.,.,TRBV28,TRBJ1-1,CASSSATEAFF,TGTGCCAGCAGTTCCGCAACGGAAGCTTTCTTT
.,TRBD2,TRBV3-1,TRBJ2-1,CASSLLASYSNEQFF,TGTGCCAGCAGCCTACTAGCGTCCTATAGTAATGAGCAGTTCTTC
many,.,TRBV27,TRBJ1-1,CASRPRGTNTEAFF,TGTGCCAGCAGACCCCGAGGGACGAACACTGAAGCTTTCTTT
.,.,TRBV7-9,TRBJ1-1,CASSRTDPMNTEAFF,TGTGCCAGCAGCAGAACGGATCCCATGAACACTGAAGCTTTCTTT
.,.,TRBV11-2,TRBJ2-2,CASRGSFTGELFF,TGTGCCAGCAGGGGGTCCTTCACCGGGGAGCTGTTTTTT
many,.,TRBV25-1,TRBJ2-7,CASSGRVGYEQYF,TGTGCCAGCAGTGGTAGGGTTGGGTACGAGCAGTACTTC
.,.,TRBV12-3/TRBV12-4,TRBJ2-2,CASRLGGRTGELFF,TGTGCCAGCAGACTGGGGGGGCGAACCGGGGAGCTGTTTTTT
many,.,TRBV12-3/TRBV12-4,TRBJ2-3,CASSSGGEGADTQYF,TGTGCCAGCAGCTCGGGTGGTGAGGGCGCAGATACGCAGTATTTT
few,.,TRBV12-3/TRBV12-4,TRBJ1-2,CASSLTGYNGYTF,TGTGCCAGCAGTTTAACAGGATATAATGGCTACACCTTC
.,.,TRBV21-1,TRBJ2-2,CASNRHDTGELFF,TGTGCCAGCAATCGTCACGACACCGGGGAGCTGTTTTTT
.,.,TRBV4-1,TRBJ2-3,CASSQEGVRTDTQYF,TGCGCCAGCAGCCAAGAAGGGGTTCGGACAGATACGCAGTATTTT
.,TRBD1,TRBV6-2/TRBV6-3,TRBJ2-3,CASSLSGGARISTDTQYF,TGTGCCAGCAGTCTATCAGGGGGCGCGAGGATATCGACAGATACGCAGTATTTT
.,.,TRBV29-1,TRBJ2-7,CSVEGQGSREQYF,TGCAGCGTTGAAGGGCAGGGTTCTCGCGAGCAGTACTTC
many,.,TRBV12-3/TRBV12-4,TRBJ1-3,CASSLRTASGNTIYF,TGTGCCAGCAGTTTAAGGACGGCCTCTGGAAACACCATATATTTT
few,.,TRBV2,TRBJ2-1,CASSVVANGEQFF,TGTGCCAGCAGTGTTGTAGCTAATGGTGAGCAGTTCTTC
many,.,TRBV7-2,TRBJ2-5,CASSYLQIVQETQYF,TGTGCCAGCAGCTATCTACAGATAGTCCAAGAGACCCAGTACTTC
few,TRBD1,TRBV7-8,TRBJ2-3,CASSYVVGQGSTDTQYF,TGTGCCAGCAGCTACGTTGTTGGACAGGGTAGCACAGATACGCAGTATTTT
many,.,TRBV20-1,TRBJ1-5,CSARQGNQPQHF,TGCAGTGCTAGACAGGGAAATCAGCCCCAGCATTTT
.,TRBD2,TRBV5-1,TRBJ2-7,CASSLWGAGSSGRHEQYF,TGCGCCAGCAGCCTTTGGGGGGCCGGTTCTAGCGGGAGACACGAGCAGTACTTC
.,TRBD2,TRBV18,TRBJ2-1,CASSRLGGTNEQFF,TGTGCCAGCTCACGCCTGGGGGGGACCAATGAGCAGTTCTTC
few,TRBD2,TRBV12-3/TRBV12-4,TRBJ2-2,CASSLTSSGELFF,TGTGCCAGCAGTCTGACTAGCTCCGGGGAGCTGTTTTTT
many,TRBD2,TRBV5-1,TRBJ2-3,CASSYGSGSLDTQYF,TGCGCCAGCAGCTATGGGAGCGGGAGTTTGGATACGCAGTATTTT
many,.,TRBV6-1,TRBJ1-6,CASSEASIHF,TGTGCCAGCAGTGAAGCGAGTATCCACTTT
.,TRBD1,TRBV10-3,TRBJ2-6,CATGLLTGGITGANVLTF,TGTGCCACCGGACTATTGACAGGGGGTATCACTGGGGCCAACGTCCTGACTTTC
many,.,TRBV5-4,TRBJ2-3,CASSSHPRDTQYF,TGTGCCAGCAGCTCGCACCCCAGGGATACGCAGTATTTT
many,TRBD2,TRBV6-1,TRBJ2-1,CASTPGTSLSHEQFF,TGTGCCAGCACTCCAGGGACTAGCTTAAGTCATGAGCAGTTCTTC
many,.,TRBV29-1,TRBJ2-1,CSVEWQGSYNEQFF,TGCAGCGTTGAATGGCAGGGTAGTTACAATGAGCAGTTCTTC
few,TRBD1,TRBV6-2/TRBV6-3,TRBJ1-5,CASNRQGNQPQHF,TGTGCCAGCAACCGACAGGGGAATCAGCCCCAGCATTTT
many,TRBD2,TRBV7-9,TRBJ2-2,CASRPSGSRNTGELFF,TGTGCCAGCAGACCCAGCGGGAGTAGGAACACCGGGGAGCTGTTTTTT